The 20 T cell receptor beta chains presented below share a single source sample, sequenced in a study of blood T cell repertoires in COVID-19. The data were produced by immunoSEQ multiplex PCR, yet TCRdb's version contains in-frame clones alone and is incomplete. The sample yields fewer than 200,000 clones, roughly 90% seen once. Source material: peripheral blood. The receptors were gathered from a man aged 25 to 40 with COVID-19, enrolled during active disease.

The chain carries TRBV28 and TRBJ2-7; 7 bases map to TRBD1. The CDR3 covers 13 residues. The V gene's germline CDR1 is MDHEN and CDR2 SYDVKM. V trimming: 6 bases; J trimming: 4 bases; junction bases outside the gene matches: 6. The CDR3 DNA reads as TGTGCCAGCAGCGCCGGGGACAGTTACGAGCAGTACTTC. Protein product: CASSAGDSYEQYF.

CDR3 amino acids: CASSPLTGRLDEQYF. The CDR3 bases are TGTGCCAGCAGCCCCTTAACCGGGAGACTGGACGAGCAGTACTTC. The rearrangement links TRBV11-2 to TRBJ2-7; a possible D gene is TRBD2 (6 bases). The germline gives CDR1 SGHAT, CDR2 FQNNGV. The CDR3 length is 15 residues. Trimming removed 5 bases at V and 5 bases at J, with 19 bases between.

This chain joins TRBV4-1 and TRBJ1-3, with 7 bases that match TRBD1. CDR1 and CDR2 (germline): MGHRA, YSYEKL. J gave up 2 bases and V 4 bases, and 2 bases lay outside the gene matches. The CDR3 runs 14 residues. In DNA form, the CDR3 reads TGCGCCAGCAGCCCACAGGGGACTGGAAACACCATATATTTT. Translated: CASSPQGTGNTIYF.

This chain joins TRBV19 and TRBJ2-3, with 8 nucleotides matching TRBD2. V gave up 9 bases and J gave up 4 bases; unmatched junction bases: 0. Germline CDR1 LNHDA, CDR2 SQIVND (reference sequence). The CDR3 runs 11 residues. The DNA for the CDR3 is TGTGCCAGCGGGAGGGCAGATACGCAGTATTTT. Translating gives CASGRADTQYF.

The chain uses TRBV28 and TRBJ1-5; D ambiguous. The CDR3 has 12 amino acids. CDR1 is MDHEN and CDR2 is SYDVKM in the germline V gene. V was cut by 3 bases and J by 8 bases, with 8 bases left in between. CDR3 amino acids: CASSFGSEPQHF. CDR3 nucleotides: TGTGCCAGCAGTTTTGGGAGTGAGCCCCAGCATTTT. Supplemented by reference TRBV28 and TRBJ1-5, the full variable domain reads DVKVTQSSRYLVKRTGEKVFLECVQDMDHENMFWYRQDPGLGLRLIYFSYDVKMKEKGDIPEGYSVSREKKERFSLILESASTNQTSMYLCASSFGSEPQHFGDGTRLSIL.

This chain uses TRBV2 with TRBJ1-3; D is unresolved. The CDR3 sequence is 14 residues long. In germline, CDR1 is SNHLY, CDR2 FYNNEI. Trimming removed 7 bases at V and 2 bases at J, with 12 bases between. This CDR3 is CASTPGTAGNTIYF. The CDR3 coding sequence is TGTGCCAGCACTCCAGGTACGGCTGGAAACACCATATATTTT.

CDR3: CASSPSEDTEAFF. CDR3 DNA: TGTGCCAGCTCACCTTCCGAGGACACTGAAGCTTTCTTT. The chain is built from TRBV18 and TRBJ1-1; D is unresolved. This CDR3 region has 13 residues. V dropped 3 bases and J dropped 3 bases, with 8 bases sitting between them. Germline V CDR1 and CDR2: KGHSH, LQKENI.

CDR3 amino acids: CASSLGVGSPLHF. Written as DNA, the CDR3 is TGTGCCAGCAGCCTCGGGGTGGGTTCACCCCTCCACTTT. The rearrangement joins TRBV11-3 to TRBJ1-6; D gene uncertain. The germline V gene encodes CDR1 SGHNT and CDR2 YENEEA. Trimming stripped 5 bases from V and 9 bases from J, with 11 bases between. The length of the CDR3 is 13 residues. Combining the CDR3 with reference TRBV11-3 and TRBJ1-6 gives the whole variable domain EAGVVQSPRYKIIEKKQPVAFWCNPISGHNTLYWYLQNLGQGPELLIRYENEEAVDDSQLPKDRFSAERLKGVDSTLKIQPAELGDSAVYLCASSLGVGSPLHFGNGTRLTVT.

The CDR3 DNA follows: TGTGCCAGCACCAACCCGGACAGGCTCAACACCGGGGAGCTGTTTTTT. Amino acids: CASTNPDRLNTGELFF. The chain recombines TRBV7-8 with TRBJ2-2; 7 bases are shared with TRBD1. The CDR3 extends over 16 amino acids. With V trimmed by 7 bases and J by 2 bases, 10 bases remained unmatched. Germline V gene sequence: CDR1 SGHVS, CDR2 FQNEAQ.

V and J are TRBV7-9 and TRBJ2-1, with TRBD2 identical over 8 bases. CDR3 length equals 13 residues. Trimming took 5 bases from V and 9 from J; bases not matched to a gene: 6. The germline CDR1 and CDR2 sequences are SEHNR and FQNEAQ (reference sequence). CDR3 protein: CASSPAGGTEQFF. CDR3 sequence (DNA): TGTGCCAGCAGCCCCGCGGGGGGCACTGAGCAGTTCTTC.

The chain joins TRBV7-9 to TRBJ1-2; TRBD1 might be the D (6 bases). The germline CDR1 and CDR2 sequences are SEHNR and FQNEAQ (reference sequence). V lost 7 bases, J lost 3 bases, and 21 bases lay in between. There are 16 residues in the CDR3. The CDR3 nucleotides read TGTGCCAGCAACCCGATAGGGGGGCGGGGGTACTATGGCTACACCTTC. Residues: CASNPIGGRGYYGYTF.

The chain combines TRBV5-7 with TRBJ2-7; 9 nucleotides align to TRBD1. TRBV5-7 is an ORF; its function is uncertain. The junction had 8 bases not matched to a gene; V was cut back by 4 bases and J by 0 bases. The CDR3 extends over 16 amino acids. Here the CDR3 DNA reads TGTGCCAGCAGCCTTTGGGACAGGGCCCACTCCTACGAGCAGTACTTC. Protein product: CASSLWDRAHSYEQYF.

The chain recombines TRBV4-3 with TRBJ2-3, with TRBD1 identical over 8 bases. This CDR3 is 18 amino acids long. CDR1 LGHNA and CDR2 YSLEER come from the germline V gene. V lost 0 bases and J lost 2; bases outside the gene matches: 10. The CDR3 is CASSQDLPWTGPTDTQYF. CDR3 DNA sequence: TGCGCCAGCAGCCAAGATCTCCCCTGGACAGGGCCCACAGATACGCAGTATTTT.

This clone was found once. J is TRBJ2-7 and V is TRBV7-9; TRBD1 matches 7 bases. Germline CDR1 reads SEHNR; CDR2 reads FQNEAQ (reference sequence). There are 13 residues in the CDR3. V lost 5 bases to trimming and J lost 2 bases; unmatched junction nucleotides: 3. For the CDR3, the DNA is TGTGCCAGCAGCCGAGGGACAGCCTACGAGCAGTACTTC. Encoded protein: CASSRGTAYEQYF.

This rearrangement joins TRBV6-5 to TRBJ1-2; TRBD1 might be the D (6 bases). Looked up from germline, CDR1 is MNHEY and CDR2 is SVGAGI. V lost 7 bases, J lost 8 bases, and 20 bases lay in between. The CDR3 covers 14 residues. In DNA form, the CDR3 reads TGTGCCAGCAATACGGGGGGGCGCAGGTCCGGCTACACCTTC. Residues: CASNTGGRRSGYTF.

J is TRBJ1-2 and V is TRBV6-2 or TRBV6-3; maybe TRBD1 (6 bases). The length of the CDR3 is 14 residues. The V end was cut by 2 bases, the J end by 9 bases, with 16 bases between. Germline V gene sequence: CDR1 MNHEY, CDR2 SVGEGT. The CDR3 region is CASSYTDSLASYTF. CDR3 DNA sequence: TGTGCCAGCAGTTACACGGACAGTTTGGCGAGCTACACCTTC.

This clone was seen only once. The gene calls are TRBV18 and TRBJ1-1; 10 bases line up with TRBD1. This CDR3 is 15 amino acids long. The J segment lost 5 bases and the V segment lost 6 bases, leaving 9 bases of the junction unmatched. Looked up from germline, CDR1 is KGHSH and CDR2 is LQKENI. The CDR3 DNA reads as TGTGCCAGCTCGCCAAGGACAGGGGGGGGAACTGAAGCTTTCTTT. It codes for CASSPRTGGGTEAFF.

Written as DNA, the CDR3 is TGTGCCACCAGTGACTATCAGACTAGCGGGATTTACGAGCAGTACTTC. Its protein product is CATSDYQTSGIYEQYF. The chain is built from TRBV24-1 and TRBJ2-7; 11 positions agree with TRBD2. The length of the CDR3 is 16 residues. After removal of 4 bases from V and 4 bases from J, the junction contained 8 bases not matched to a gene. Germline loops: CDR1 KGHDR, CDR2 SFDVKD.

The chain recombines TRBV24-1 with TRBJ1-2, with 7 bases lining up with TRBD1. V lost 4 bases and J lost 3; bases outside the gene matches: 7. This CDR3 region has 15 residues. The germline CDR1 and CDR2 sequences are KGHDR and SFDVKD. The CDR3 spells CATSDQRQGDYGYTF. The CDR3 nucleotides are TGTGCCACCAGTGACCAAAGACAGGGTGACTATGGCTACACCTTC.

The V gene is TRBV7-2, the J gene TRBJ2-1, with 8 bases matching TRBD2. The CDR3 totals 14 residues. The junction had 2 bases not matched to a gene; V was cut back by 4 bases and J by 3 bases. CDR1 and CDR2 (germline): SGHTA, FQGNSA. For the CDR3, the DNA is TGTGCCAGCAGCTCCGGGGGGGTCTACAATGAGCAGTTCTTC. Protein: CASSSGGVYNEQFF.